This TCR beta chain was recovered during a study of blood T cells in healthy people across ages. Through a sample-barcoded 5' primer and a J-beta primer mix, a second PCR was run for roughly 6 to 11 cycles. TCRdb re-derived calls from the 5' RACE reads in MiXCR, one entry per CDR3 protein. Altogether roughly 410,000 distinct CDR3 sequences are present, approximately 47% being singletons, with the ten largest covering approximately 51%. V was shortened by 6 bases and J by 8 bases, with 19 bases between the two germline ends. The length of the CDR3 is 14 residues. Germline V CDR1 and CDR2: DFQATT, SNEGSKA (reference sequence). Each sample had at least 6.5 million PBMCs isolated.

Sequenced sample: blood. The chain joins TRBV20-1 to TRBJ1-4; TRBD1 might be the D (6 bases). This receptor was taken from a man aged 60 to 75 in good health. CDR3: CSAQNGGSEEKLFF. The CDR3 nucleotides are TGCAGTGCCCAGAACGGGGGCAGCGAAGAAAAACTGTTTTTT.